A single sample gave rise to the 9 T cell receptor beta chains below, sequenced in a study of PD-1 blockade in classical Hodgkin lymphoma. Relapse after autologous stem cell transplantation occurred in every patient, and brentuximab vedotin exposure varied. The method was immunoSEQ multiplex PCR; TCRdb's version includes in-frame clones alone and lacks a portion of them. The sample carries 90,000 to 120,000 clones, about 89% recorded once. The specimen was peripheral blood mononuclear cells (PBMCs), collected before the second cycle of nivolumab. Receptors originate from a human donor with classical Hodgkin lymphoma.

V and J are TRBV11-2 and TRBJ2-3, with TRBD2 as a possible D gene (6 bases). CDR3 length: 16 amino acids. Germline V lookup: CDR1 SGHAT, CDR2 FQNNGV. Between the trimmed V and J ends, which lost 3 bases and 1 base, there was a span of 14 bases. The CDR3 loop is CASSFHRDFRTDTQYF. The DNA for the CDR3 is TGTGCCAGCAGCTTCCACCGGGACTTCCGCACAGATACGCAGTATTTT.

The rearrangement uses TRBV7-9 and TRBJ2-7; D is unclear. This CDR3 spans 15 amino acids. The V end lost 1 base, the J end lost 3 bases, and 13 bases lay between the germline ends. Germline V gene sequence: CDR1 SEHNR, CDR2 FQNEAQ (reference sequence). As DNA, the CDR3 is TGTGCCAGCAGCTTAGGCGGCGGCCTCGGCTACGAGCAGTACTTC. It translates to CASSLGGGLGYEQYF. Full variable domain (rest looked up from reference TRBV7-9 and TRBJ2-7): DTGVSQNPRHKITKRGQNVTFRCDPISEHNRLYWYRQTLGQGPEFLTYFQNEAQLEKSRLLSDRFSAERPKGSFSTLEIQRTEQGDSAMYLCASSLGGGLGYEQYFGPGTRLTVT.

The chain links TRBV28 to TRBJ2-5; maybe TRBD2 (6 bases). Trimming left V 3 bases short and J 4 bases short, with 12 bases between. The CDR3 extends over 14 amino acids. CDR1 and CDR2 from the germline V gene are MDHEN and SYDVKM. Here the CDR3 reads CASSFFWRAETQYF. CDR3 sequence (DNA): TGTGCCAGCAGTTTTTTCTGGAGGGCAGAGACCCAGTACTTC.

The J gene is TRBJ2-5, the V gene TRBV5-1; D might be TRBD1 (6 bases). The CDR3 is 19 amino acids. Germline V gene data show CDR1 as SGHRS and CDR2 as YFSETQ. Trimming left V 4 bases short and J 0 bases short, with 25 bases between. The CDR3 nucleotides read TGCGCCAGCAGCCTTAAACCCCGCGTACAAACAGGGTACCAAGAGACCCAGTACTTC. It encodes CASSLKPRVQTGYQETQYF.

V usage is TRBV2 and J usage is TRBJ2-5; tentative D call: TRBD1 (5 bases). CDR1 and CDR2 (germline): SNHLY, FYNNEI. V lost 1 base and J 4 bases, leaving 13 bases between the germline ends. The CDR3 length is 15 residues. The chain's CDR3 is CASSEGLGDRETQYF. CDR3 bases: TGTGCCAGCAGTGAAGGTCTAGGGGATCGAGAGACCCAGTACTTC.

The chain carries TRBV7-9 and TRBJ2-2; 7 bases are a match to TRBD1. This CDR3 is 16 amino acids long. After removal of 2 bases from V and 4 bases from J, the junction contained 7 bases not matched to a gene. Germline lookup yields CDR1 SEHNR and CDR2 FQNEAQ (reference sequence). The CDR3 DNA sequence: TGTGCCAGCAGCTTATTGGAGACAGGGTTCACCGGGGAGCTGTTTTTT. It yields the protein CASSLLETGFTGELFF. Full variable domain (rest looked up from reference TRBV7-9 and TRBJ2-2): DTGVSQNPRHKITKRGQNVTFRCDPISEHNRLYWYRQTLGQGPEFLTYFQNEAQLEKSRLLSDRFSAERPKGSFSTLEIQRTEQGDSAMYLCASSLLETGFTGELFFGEGSRLTVL.

V is TRBV4-2 and J is TRBJ2-7; tentatively, D is TRBD1 (5 bases). The CDR3 runs to 16 residues. Looked up from germline, CDR1 is LGHNA and CDR2 is YNFKEQ. Trimming cost V 0 bases and J 2 bases, with 14 bases left between them. The CDR3 protein is CASSQDPNRPPYEQYF. The CDR3 region has the DNA TGTGCCAGCAGCCAAGATCCCAACAGGCCCCCCTACGAGCAGTACTTC.

The chain joins TRBV27 to TRBJ1-1; D is undetermined. The V gene lost 1 base and the J gene lost 0 bases, with 12 bases spanning the gap. Germline V CDR1 and CDR2: MNHEY, SMNVEV (reference sequence). The length of the CDR3 is 16 residues. The CDR3 region is CASSLFDKGLNTEAFF. The CDR3 region has the DNA TGTGCCAGCAGTTTATTTGATAAGGGTTTGAACACTGAAGCTTTCTTT.

This rearrangement joins TRBV11-3 to TRBJ2-7, with 8 bases lining up with TRBD2. J was trimmed by 4 bases and V by 1 base; bases with no gene match: 6. Germline CDR1 is SGHNT and CDR2 is YENEEA. The CDR3 covers 15 residues. This CDR3 reads CASSLGGGQRYEQYF. In nucleotides, the CDR3 is TGTGCCAGCAGCTTAGGCGGGGGGCAACGGTACGAGCAGTACTTC.